These T cell receptor beta chains were read from a single sample in a study of human T cells and chemical hapten exposure. One entry per CDR3 protein results from TCRdb running MiXCR on the RACE reads. The sample lists 30,000 or so distinct CDR3 sequences, about 5% seen once, with 5% to 7% in the top ten. Specimen: whole blood, collected in connection with sensitization to the hapten diphenylcyclopropenone (DPC). The origin of the receptors is a man aged 25-45 years with alopecia areata. Some clones in this sample may be carry-over from other donors' samples. CDR3s include the opening cysteine and the closing phenylalanine or tryptophan. The order of the fields is clone size, V gene, CDR3 length, CDR3 protein. Clone size is given for some rows only: seen once, a few or many times, or a class if the clone is expanded.

clone_size: many
v_call: TRBV5-1
cdr3_length: 12
cdr3_aa: CASSLQQETQYF

clone_size: many
v_call: TRBV9
cdr3_length: 13
cdr3_aa: CASSVVGVHEQFF

clone_size: many
v_call: TRBV24-1
cdr3_length: 17
cdr3_aa: CATSDGQGASSTDTQYF

clone_size: many
v_call: TRBV6-6
cdr3_length: 15
cdr3_aa: CASSYGDSSQETQYF

clone_size: many
v_call: TRBV12-3/TRBV12-4
cdr3_length: 18
cdr3_aa: CASRPGTGGAGGQETQYF

clone_size: many
v_call: TRBV20-1
cdr3_length: 13
cdr3_aa: CSARQGSYNEQFF

clone_size: many
v_call: TRBV3-2
cdr3_length: 12
cdr3_aa: CASSPLGHEQFF

clone_size: many
v_call: TRBV6-6
cdr3_length: 14
cdr3_aa: CASSGGQILDEQYF

clone_size: many
v_call: TRBV29-1
cdr3_length: 12
cdr3_aa: CSVVGQTYEQYF

clone_size: many
v_call: TRBV6-2/TRBV6-3
cdr3_length: 14
cdr3_aa: CASSRGSGRDEQYF

clone_size: many
v_call: TRBV11-2
cdr3_length: 12
cdr3_aa: CASSLEAQKAFF

clone_size: many
v_call: TRBV18
cdr3_length: 14
cdr3_aa: CASSSGGRDQPQHF

clone_size: -
v_call: TRBV6-2/TRBV6-3
cdr3_length: 13
cdr3_aa: CASSRDGYNEQFF

clone_size: many
v_call: TRBV7-2
cdr3_length: 12
cdr3_aa: CACGSSYNEQFF

clone_size: many
v_call: TRBV24-1
cdr3_length: 19
cdr3_aa: CATSEDSGTSGGFTDTQYF

clone_size: many
v_call: TRBV12-3/TRBV12-4
cdr3_length: 12
cdr3_aa: CASSVWWTEAFF